These 8 T cell receptor beta chains came from one sample sequenced in a study of a mutant IDH1 vaccine in newly diagnosed glioma. Time point: week 23, last vaccination. Each dose of the vaccine consisted of 300 ug of mutant IDH1 20-mer peptide, with topical imiquimod. For these TCRs, the target antigens are not known. Using immunoSEQ multiplex PCR, the repertoire was profiled, and TCRdb retains in-frame clones only, with some absent. The repertoire includes tens of thousands of clones, 60% to 85% of them detected once, and about 6.3% sits in the top ten. Sequenced here: PBMCs, sampled from a glioma patient whose treatment included an IDH1 peptide vaccine. These receptors all come from a woman aged 35 to 49 with glioma. Some clones in this sample may be carry-over from other donors' samples.

The chain carries TRBV19 and TRBJ2-7; TRBD1 might be the D (6 bases). This CDR3 contains 14 residues. CDR1 is LNHDA, CDR2 SQIVND, per germline (reference sequence). V lost 5 bases to trimming and J lost 6 bases, with 17 bases between them. Written as DNA, the CDR3 is TGTGCCAGTAGTGCGTCCGACAGGCGAAGCGAGCAGTACTTC. It yields the protein CASSASDRRSEQYF. Supplemented by reference TRBV19 and TRBJ2-7, the full variable domain reads DGGITQSPKYLFRKEGQNVTLSCEQNLNHDAMYWYRQDPGQGLRLIYYSQIVNDFQKGDIAEGYSVSREKKESFPLTVTSAQKNPTAFYLCASSASDRRSEQYFGPGTRLTVT.

The chain joins TRBV4-3 to TRBJ1-1, with 8 bases fitting TRBD1. The CDR3 consists of 17 residues. V lost 3 bases and J lost 2; bases outside the gene matches: 11. Germline lookup yields CDR1 LGHNA and CDR2 YSLEER. In DNA, the CDR3 is TGCGCCAGCAGCCACCGAAGGGGGGACAGGCGTAACACTGAAGCTTTCTTT. Residues: CASSHRRGDRRNTEAFF.

This sequence joins TRBV6-4 and TRBJ1-1, with D hard to call. Germline loops: CDR1 MRHNA, CDR2 SNTAGT. The CDR3 totals 13 residues. Trimming took off 0 bases at V and 7 bases at J, with 9 bases between the two ends. The CDR3 loop is CASSDSPSGEAFF. The CDR3 nucleotides read TGTGCCAGCAGTGACTCTCCCTCCGGTGAAGCTTTCTTT.

CDR3 in DNA: TGCGCCATCTCACATTACAGGTCCTTGAACACTGAAGCTTTCTTT. Translation gives CAISHYRSLNTEAFF. The chain employs TRBV10-1 and TRBJ1-1, with D tentatively TRBD1 (5 bases). Germline CDR1 reads WNHNN; CDR2 reads SYGVQD (reference sequence). This CDR3 comprises 15 residues. V lost 10 bases, J lost 0 bases, and 18 bases lay in between.

This chain connects TRBV6-1 to TRBJ2-3; D perhaps matches TRBD2 (5 bases). The CDR3 spans 15 residues. V was shortened by 3 bases and J by 1 base, with 11 bases between the two germline ends. Looked up from germline, CDR1 is MNHNS and CDR2 is SASEGT. CDR3 protein: CASSEDHGGTDTQYF. CDR3 sequence (DNA): TGTGCCAGCAGTGAGGATCACGGGGGCACAGATACGCAGTATTTT.

The rearrangement uses TRBV6-5 and TRBJ1-3; D gene uncertain. CDR3 length: 14 residues. From germline, CDR1 is MNHEY and CDR2 SVGAGI. Trimming cost V 0 bases and J 8 bases, with 11 bases left between them. The DNA of the CDR3 is TGTGCCAGCAGTTACTCTGGAGGGAGCGACACCATATATTTT. Its protein product is CASSYSGGSDTIYF.

This chain connects TRBV5-1 to TRBJ2-2; 7 bases map to TRBD2. From germline, CDR1 is SGHRS and CDR2 YFSETQ. The CDR3 totals 13 residues. V shed 0 bases and J 7 bases; nucleotides not matched to a gene: 0. CDR3 loop: CASSLASGGELFF. CDR3 sequence (DNA): TGCGCCAGCAGCTTGGCTAGCGGCGGGGAGCTGTTTTTT.

J is TRBJ1-5 and V is TRBV7-2; 7 nucleotides agree with TRBD1. The CDR3 consists of 15 residues. CDR1 is SGHTA and CDR2 is FQGNSA in the germline V gene. Trimming at V came to 8 bases and at J to 2 bases, leaving 9 bases not matched to a gene. The CDR3 loop is CASRLDRAGNQPQHF. The DNA of the CDR3 is TGTGCCAGCCGCCTTGACAGGGCGGGCAATCAGCCCCAGCATTTT.